This T cell receptor (beta chain) is from a study of T cell clones after liver transplantation. TCRdb's copy holds only in-frame clones and misses some; the assay was immunoSEQ multiplex PCR. The sample contains 55,000 to 80,000 clones, over 85% of which appear only once. The germline V gene has CDR1 SQVTM and CDR2 ANQGSEA. Trimming stripped 1 base from V and 4 bases from J, with 10 bases between. This CDR3 has 13 residues. The TCR was taken from a human donor who received a liver transplant. The chain links TRBV29-1 to TRBJ2-5; D gene uncertain. The input for sequencing was CD4+ T cells from blood, taken before liver transplant. The CDR3 coding sequence is TGCAGCGTTGAAGTCGGAATTGGAGAGACCCAGTACTTC. Amino acids: CSVEVGIGETQYF.